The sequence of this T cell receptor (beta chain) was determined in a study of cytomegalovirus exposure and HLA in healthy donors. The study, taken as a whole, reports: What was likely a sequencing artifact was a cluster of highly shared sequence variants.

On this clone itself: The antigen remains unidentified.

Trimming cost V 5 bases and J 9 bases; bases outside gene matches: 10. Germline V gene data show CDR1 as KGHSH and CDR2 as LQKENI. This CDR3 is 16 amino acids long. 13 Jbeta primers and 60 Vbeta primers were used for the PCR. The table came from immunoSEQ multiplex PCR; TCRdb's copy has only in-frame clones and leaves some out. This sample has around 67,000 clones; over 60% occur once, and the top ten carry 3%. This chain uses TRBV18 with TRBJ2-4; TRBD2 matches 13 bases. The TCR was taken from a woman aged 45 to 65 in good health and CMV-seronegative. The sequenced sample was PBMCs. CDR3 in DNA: TGTGCCAGCTCAACGACTAGCGGGAGGTCTGTGGTCATTCAGTACTTC. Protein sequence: CASSTTSGRSVVIQYF.